This is a list of T cell receptor beta chains from one sample in a study of shared clonotypes between healthy human individuals. The protocol was immunoSEQ multiplex PCR, while the TCRdb copy is restricted to in-frame clones and leaves out a portion. The table has more than 600,000 clones, roughly nine tenths seen once. Input material: naive CD8+ T cells sorted from blood. These receptors were taken from a man aged 25-40 years in good health. The CDR3 runs from the conserved cysteine through the conserved F or W. The order of the fields is J gene, D gene, V gene, CDR3 DNA, CDR3 protein. A D gene is named only where the DNA matches it firmly.

>TRBJ2-7|TRBD2|TRBV7-8
TGTGCCAGCAGCCTCAGCGGGAGCTTTTACGAGCAGTACTTC
CASSLSGSFYEQYF
>TRBJ2-2|NA|TRBV5-1
TGCGCCAGCAGCGTGCGCCTCAGGGATTCCGGGGAGCTGTTTTTT
CASSVRLRDSGELFF
>TRBJ2-2|TRBD2|TRBV4-3
TGCGCCAGCAGCCAAGATTGGGCGGGAGGGCACTTCACCGGGGAGCTGTTTTTT
CASSQDWAGGHFTGELFF
>TRBJ2-7|NA|TRBV7-6
TGTGCCAGCAGCTTAGAAGCCATAGCCTACGAGCAGTACTTC
CASSLEAIAYEQYF
>TRBJ2-2|NA|TRBV14
TGTGCCAGCAGCTTCCCTGGGGGGGAGCTGTTTTTT
CASSFPGGELFF
>TRBJ1-1|NA|TRBV19
TGTGCCAGTAGTCTCCGGGACGAAGCTTTCTTT
CASSLRDEAFF
>TRBJ1-4|TRBD1|TRBV14
TGTGCCAGCAGCCAAAGAGGGACAGGGGATGAAAAACTGTTTTTT
CASSQRGTGDEKLFF
>TRBJ2-7|NA|TRBV29-1
TGCAGCGTTGAAGGGGGGACGTTCTACGAGCAGTACTTC
CSVEGGTFYEQYF
>TRBJ2-1|NA|TRBV7-8
TGTGCCAGCAGCCCTGGGTACAGGGCGGAGATTCCAAGAGTTGAGCAGTTCTTC
CASSPGYRAEIPRVEQFF
>TRBJ1-2|NA|TRBV11-2
TGTGCCAGCAGCCAAGCGGGGGGGAAGACCTATGGCTACACCTTC
CASSQAGGKTYGYTF